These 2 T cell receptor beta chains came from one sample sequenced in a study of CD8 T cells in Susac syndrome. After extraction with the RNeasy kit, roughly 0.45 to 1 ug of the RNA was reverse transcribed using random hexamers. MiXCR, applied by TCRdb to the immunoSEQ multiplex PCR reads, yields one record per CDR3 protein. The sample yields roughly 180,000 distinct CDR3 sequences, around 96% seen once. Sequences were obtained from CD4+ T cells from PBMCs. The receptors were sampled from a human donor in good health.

The CDR3 region has the DNA TGCGCCAGCAGCCACCGGCCCGGGGGGAGGTACGAGCAGTACTTC. It specifies CASSHRPGGRYEQYF. The V and J genes are TRBV4-3 and TRBJ2-7, with 7 bases lining up with TRBD2. Germline V gene data show CDR1 as LGHNA and CDR2 as YSLEER. This CDR3 has 15 residues. Losses at the gene ends were 3 bases for V and 4 bases for J; bases not matched to a gene: 9.

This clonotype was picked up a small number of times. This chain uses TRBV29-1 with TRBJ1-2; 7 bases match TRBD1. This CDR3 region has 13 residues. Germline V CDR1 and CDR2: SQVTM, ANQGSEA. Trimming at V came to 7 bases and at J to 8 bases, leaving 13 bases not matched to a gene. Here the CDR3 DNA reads TGCAGCGCCGGGGACAGTCCTTGGGAGGGCTACACCTTC. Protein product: CSAGDSPWEGYTF.